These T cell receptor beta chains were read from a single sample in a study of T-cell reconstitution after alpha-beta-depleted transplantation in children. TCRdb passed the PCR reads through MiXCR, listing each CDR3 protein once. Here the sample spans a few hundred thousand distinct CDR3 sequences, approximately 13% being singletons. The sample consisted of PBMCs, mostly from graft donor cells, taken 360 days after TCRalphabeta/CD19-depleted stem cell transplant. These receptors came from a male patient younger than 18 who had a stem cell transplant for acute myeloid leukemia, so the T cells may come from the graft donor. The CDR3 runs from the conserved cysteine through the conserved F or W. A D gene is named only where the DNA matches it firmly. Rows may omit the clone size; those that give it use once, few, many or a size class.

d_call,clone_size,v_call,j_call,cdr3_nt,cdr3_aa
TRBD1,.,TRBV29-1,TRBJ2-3,TGCAGCGTACCCTGGACAGGTGGCTTTGGATCGTTCGGTACGCAGTATTTT,CSVPWTGGFGSFGTQYF
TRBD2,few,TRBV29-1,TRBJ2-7,TGCAGCGTTCGGCGCGGGAGTGACGAGCAGTACTTC,CSVRRGSDEQYF
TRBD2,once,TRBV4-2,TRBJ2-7,TGTGCCAGCAGGGGGTCAGCGGGAGCCTACGAGCAGTACTTC,CASRGSAGAYEQYF
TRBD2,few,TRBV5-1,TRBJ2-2,TGCGCCAGCAGCCCGGGACTAGCGGGATTAACCGGGGAGCTGTTTTTT,CASSPGLAGLTGELFF
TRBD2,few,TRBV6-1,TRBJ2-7,TGTGCCAGCACTCGGGAGGCCTTCTCCTACGAGCAGTACTTC,CASTREAFSYEQYF
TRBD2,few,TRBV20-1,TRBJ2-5,TGCAGTGCTCCTAGCGGGGGGGAGACCCAGTACTTC,CSAPSGGETQYF
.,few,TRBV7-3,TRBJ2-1,TGTGCCAGCAGCTTAGAGTCAGGTGTCCTGAACAATGAGCAGTTCTTC,CASSLESGVLNNEQFF
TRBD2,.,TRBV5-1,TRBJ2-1,TGCGCCAGCAGCCCCGACGGACTAGTCCGTTTATCCTACAATGAGCAGTTCTTC,CASSPDGLVRLSYNEQFF
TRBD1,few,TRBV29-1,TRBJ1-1,TGCAGCGTGGGACAGGGGGCTCCCGCTGAAGCTTTCTTT,CSVGQGAPAEAFF
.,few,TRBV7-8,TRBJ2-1,TGTGCCAGCAGCTTAATTACAGCCGGGAATGAGCAGTTCTTC,CASSLITAGNEQFF
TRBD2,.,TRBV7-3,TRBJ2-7,TGTGCCAGCAGCCCTGCAGGACTAGCCTACGAGCAGTACTTC,CASSPAGLAYEQYF
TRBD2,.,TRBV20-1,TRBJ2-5,TGCAGTGCTCACCACTTTAGCGGGAGGGTCAGGGGAGAGACCCAGTACTTC,CSAHHFSGRVRGETQYF
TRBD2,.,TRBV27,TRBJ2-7,TGTGCCAGCAAGCGGCTGACTAGCGGGAGAGGGTACGAGCAGTACTTC,CASKRLTSGRGYEQYF
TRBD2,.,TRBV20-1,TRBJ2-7,TGCAGTGCTAGCCCAGGGGGACTAGCAGCCTACGAGCAGTACTTC,CSASPGGLAAYEQYF
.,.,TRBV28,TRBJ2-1,TGTGCCAGCTCGACCCCGGGCTCCTACAATGAGCAGTTCTTC,CASSTPGSYNEQFF
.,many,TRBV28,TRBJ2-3,TGTGCCAGCAGTTTAATTGGAAATACGCAGTATTTT,CASSLIGNTQYF
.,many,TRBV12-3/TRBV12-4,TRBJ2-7,TGTGCCAGCAGCCCCGGGACTTACGTATACGAGCAGTACTTC,CASSPGTYVYEQYF
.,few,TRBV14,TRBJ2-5,TGTGCCAGCAGCCAAGCGACGGGGGAGACCCAGTACTTC,CASSQATGETQYF
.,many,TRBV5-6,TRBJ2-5,TGTGCCAGCAGCGAGGACGCTCCAATGGCAGGGATGGAGACCCAGTACTTC,CASSEDAPMAGMETQYF
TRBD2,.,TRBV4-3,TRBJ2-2,TGCGCCAGCAGCCAATTCTCAGGACTAGCGGGAGGGTTAACCGGGGAGCTGTTTTTT,CASSQFSGLAGGLTGELFF
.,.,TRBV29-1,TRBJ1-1,TGCAGCGTTTCCCTTATTACTTACACTGAAGCTTTCTTT,CSVSLITYTEAFF
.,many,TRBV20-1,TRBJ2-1,TGCAGTGCCGTAGAACGGGGTAATGAGCAGTTCTTC,CSAVERGNEQFF
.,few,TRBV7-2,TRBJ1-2,TGTGCCAGCAGCTTAGCGCGGGGGTTGAACTATGGCTACACCTTC,CASSLARGLNYGYTF
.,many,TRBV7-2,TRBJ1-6,TGTGCCAGCAGCCTCTCAGCCCCGAGGTCACCCCTCCACTTT,CASSLSAPRSPLHF
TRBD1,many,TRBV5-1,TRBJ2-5,TGCGCCAGCAGCGCCATCATACAGGGGCTCAGGGAGACCCAGTACTTC,CASSAIIQGLRETQYF